This T cell receptor beta chain was identified in a study of shared clonotypes between healthy human individuals. Germline lookup yields CDR1 SGHTA and CDR2 FQGNSA. The length of the CDR3 is 14 residues. The V end was cut by 5 bases, the J end by 6 bases, with 14 bases between. At deep level, the assay was performed. Authors' processing steps: Because ImmunoSEQ provided only junction sequences with no quality scores, the filtering differed. TCRdb keeps only in-frame clones here, not all; method: immunoSEQ multiplex PCR. V and J calls and clone size are as listed in that table; D and trimming were resolved from the DNA. The sample yields over 1.5 million clones, approximately 98% seen once. Adult donors, all healthy and HIV-negative, had no recent acute infections or vaccinations.

The sample was naive CD4+ T cells sorted from blood. As for subset: CD45RA+ positively selected. The receptor was derived from a young man in good health. The chain combines TRBV7-2 with TRBJ2-1, with D unresolved. CDR3 coding DNA: TGTGCCAGCAGCCCTCAGTCCGCCCTCAATGAGCAGTTCTTC. Its protein product is CASSPQSALNEQFF.